The clone carrying this TCR beta chain was observed a handful of times. Its cognate antigen is unknown. These data originate in a study of human T cells and chemical hapten exposure. Overall study context: TCR yields per sample varied, mainly owing to small pooled library volume differences. Study-level findings and limits: DPC sensitization did not alter TCRs above 1 in 1000 frequency.

This CDR3 has 18 amino acids. CDR1 and CDR2 (germline): MNHEY, SVGEGT. V dropped 5 bases and J dropped 0; count of bases not matched to a gene: 10. Time point denoted: patch test 1, 2 weeks after DPC sensitization. Treatment in this sample: therapeutic diphenylcyclopropenone sensitization with weekly scalp DPC. The study enrolled 18 to 70-year-old alopecia patients suitable for DPC. The study used a library that attached unique molecular identifiers to individual cDNA molecules. MiXCR, run by TCRdb on the RACE reads, gives a single entry per CDR3 protein. The sample carries 79,000 or so distinct CDR3 sequences, about 9.4% recorded once.

Source: whole blood, taken in connection with sensitization to the hapten diphenylcyclopropenone (DPC). The chain employs TRBV6-2 or TRBV6-3 and TRBJ2-6, with 7 positions matching TRBD1. The TCR originated in a woman aged 45 to 65 with alopecia areata. Some clones in this sample may be carry-over from other donors' samples. CDR3 bases: TGTGCCAGCAGTCGAACAGGGGCCCTCAGCTCTGGGGCCAACGTCCTGACTTTC. Its translation: CASSRTGALSSGANVLTF.